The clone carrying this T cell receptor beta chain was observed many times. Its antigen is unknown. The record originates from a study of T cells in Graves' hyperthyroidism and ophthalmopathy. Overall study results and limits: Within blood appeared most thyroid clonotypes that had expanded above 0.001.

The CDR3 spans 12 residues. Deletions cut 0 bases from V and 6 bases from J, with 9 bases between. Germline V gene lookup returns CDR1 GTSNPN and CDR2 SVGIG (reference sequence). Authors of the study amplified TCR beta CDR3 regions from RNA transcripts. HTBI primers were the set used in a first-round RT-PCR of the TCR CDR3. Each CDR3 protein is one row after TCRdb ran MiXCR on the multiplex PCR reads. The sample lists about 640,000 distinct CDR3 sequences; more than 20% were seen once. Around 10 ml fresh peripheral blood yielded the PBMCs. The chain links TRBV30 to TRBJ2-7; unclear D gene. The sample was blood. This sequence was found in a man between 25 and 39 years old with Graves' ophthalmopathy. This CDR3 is CAWSVLGPEQYF. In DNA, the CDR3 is TGTGCCTGGAGTGTGTTGGGTCCCGAGCAGTACTTC.